This T cell receptor beta chain was recorded in a study of blood T cell repertoires in COVID-19. At the level of the study: Samples of COVID-19 (acute and convalescent) were obtained from the United States, Italy and Spain. PBMCs, B-cell-depleted T cells, or T cells were the source of the cDNA or gDNA that made up the material.

Authors' methods: Amplifying reference gene primers gave estimates of nucleated cell counts. Libraries were prepared by immunoSEQ multiplex PCR; TCRdb keeps only in-frame clonotypes and omits some of them. The DNA was the basis for D and trimming; V, J and clone size are from that table. The table has 95,000 to 150,000 clones, around 86% seen once; the top ten hold under 30%. V lost 4 bases, J lost 9 bases, and 7 bases stayed unmatched. The CDR3 consists of 14 residues. Per germline, CDR1 ENHRY and CDR2 SYGVKD. V gene TRBV10-3 combines with J gene TRBJ2-1; 9 bases match TRBD1. The sequenced material came from peripheral blood. This receptor was identified in a woman in her 70s with acute or convalescent COVID-19. CDR3 amino acids: CAISAGGDRVEQFF. In DNA, the CDR3 is TGTGCCATCAGTGCTGGGGGGGACAGGGTTGAGCAGTTCTTC.